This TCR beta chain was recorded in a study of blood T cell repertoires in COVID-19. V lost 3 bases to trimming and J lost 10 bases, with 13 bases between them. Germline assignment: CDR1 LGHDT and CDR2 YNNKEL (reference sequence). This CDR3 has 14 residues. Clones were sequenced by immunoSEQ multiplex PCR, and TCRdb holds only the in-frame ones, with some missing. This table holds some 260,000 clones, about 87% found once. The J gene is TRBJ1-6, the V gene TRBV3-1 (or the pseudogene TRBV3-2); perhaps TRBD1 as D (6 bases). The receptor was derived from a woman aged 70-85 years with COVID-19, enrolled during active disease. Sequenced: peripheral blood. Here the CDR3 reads CASSHRGGESPLHF. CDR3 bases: TGTGCCAGCAGCCACAGGGGTGGAGAGTCACCCCTCCACTTT.